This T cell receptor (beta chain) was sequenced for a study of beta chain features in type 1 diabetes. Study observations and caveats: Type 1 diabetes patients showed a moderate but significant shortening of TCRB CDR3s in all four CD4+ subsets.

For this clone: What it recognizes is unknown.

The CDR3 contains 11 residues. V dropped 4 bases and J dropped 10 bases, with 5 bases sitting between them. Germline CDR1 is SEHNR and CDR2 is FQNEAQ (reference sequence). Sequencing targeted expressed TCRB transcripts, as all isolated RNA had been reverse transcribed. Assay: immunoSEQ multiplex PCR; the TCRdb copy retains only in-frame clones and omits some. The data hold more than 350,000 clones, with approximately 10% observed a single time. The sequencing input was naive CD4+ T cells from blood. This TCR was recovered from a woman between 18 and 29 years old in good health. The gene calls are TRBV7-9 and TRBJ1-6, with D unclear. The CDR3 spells CASSSNSPLHF. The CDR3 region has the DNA TGTGCCAGCAGCTCAAACTCACCCCTCCACTTT.